These T cell receptor beta chains were read from a single sample in a study of blood T cell repertoires in COVID-19. Measured with immunoSEQ multiplex PCR; TCRdb has only the in-frame clones, and not every one. The table includes approximately 290,000 clones, about four fifths detected once. Sequenced input: peripheral blood. The source of these receptors is a person aged 70 to 79 with COVID-19, enrolled during active disease. Both conserved end residues are part of each CDR3. Fields, in order: V gene, CDR3 protein.

TRBV27	CASKLQGQSYNSPLHF
TRBV7-3	CASSFSANYGYTF
TRBV28	CASSLTGQGGQDTQYF
TRBV7-2	CASARGGGLSYEQYF
TRBV27	CASSLYRGSDTEAFF
TRBV20-1	CSARVADEQYF
TRBV19	CASSIRREGSPLGSYNEQFF
TRBV6-1	CASSDRQGGYQPQHF
TRBV2	CASREDRAGPQHF
TRBV7-8	CASSLVGGAGQYEQYF
TRBV3-1/TRBV3-2	CASSQGRRGLLGYTF
TRBV6-6	CASRTDRVAYGYTF
TRBV29-1	CSVDRDRDYNEQFF
TRBV13	CASSLRGWGSPLHF
TRBV7-2	CASSLARQSNEKLFF
TRBV28	CASTKEEPYNEQFF
TRBV28	CASIGAVYSNQPQHF
TRBV7-2	CASSPDRGQPQHF
TRBV7-8	CASSQTTQVTSGTYEQYF
TRBV5-4	CASSFPGGSDNEQFF
TRBV28	CASSLGTGVGYTF
TRBV6-5	CASLPDRGSGNTIYF
TRBV24-1	CATSVGGAGGYTF
TRBV24-1	CATSALRGAQETQYF
TRBV7-9	CASSSGGSTEKLFF
TRBV13	CASSQGTSGAGELFF
TRBV29-1	CSVEEMSGGNTQYF
TRBV4-2	CASSRSENTEAFF
TRBV5-1	CASSLAPFDRSNYEQYF
TRBV19	CASRSTSGSRGQFF
TRBV2	CASSERGYTF
TRBV7-9	CASEDRGQETQYF
TRBV2	CASSGESLAYEQYF
TRBV3-1/TRBV3-2	CASSLGLAGGHAQFF
TRBV11-2	CASSLASGGARSGELFF
TRBV3-1/TRBV3-2	CASSQTVNMNTEAFF
TRBV7-2	CASSPSGGHTGELFF
TRBV5-1	CASTTSPGMLSEAFF
TRBV13	CASSLNKGVSNQPQHF
TRBV3-1/TRBV3-2	CASSQEQKNKNIQYF
TRBV28	CASGPPFWGYTF
TRBV7-9	CASSSPGQAASETYTIYF
TRBV5-4	CASSFAGLAGGPGELFF
TRBV27	CASGPFPSGGETQYF
TRBV7-2	CASRRTGTLFGYTF
TRBV11-2	CASSIELNTEAFF
TRBV11-2	CASSLGAGAGDQPQHF
TRBV4-1	CASSQYPGADTQYF
TRBV5-6	CASSFTGGHSPLHF
TRBV6-2/TRBV6-3	CASSIHRGTGQPQHF
TRBV7-3	CASSFAGLNTGELFF
TRBV9	CASTPASGRGDTQYF
TRBV5-6	CASEGQVNEKLFF